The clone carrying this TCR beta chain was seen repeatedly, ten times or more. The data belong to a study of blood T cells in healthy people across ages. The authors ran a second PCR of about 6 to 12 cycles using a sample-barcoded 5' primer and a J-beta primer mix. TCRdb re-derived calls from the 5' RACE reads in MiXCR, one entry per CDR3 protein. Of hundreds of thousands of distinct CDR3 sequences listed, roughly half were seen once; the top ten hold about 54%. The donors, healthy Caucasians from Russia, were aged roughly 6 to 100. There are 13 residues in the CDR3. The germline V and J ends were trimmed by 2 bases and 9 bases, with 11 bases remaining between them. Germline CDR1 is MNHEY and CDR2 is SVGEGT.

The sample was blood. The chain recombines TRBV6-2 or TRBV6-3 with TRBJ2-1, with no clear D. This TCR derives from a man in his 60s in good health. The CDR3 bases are TGTGCCAGCAGTTACCAAGCCAAAGTTGAGCAGTTCTTC. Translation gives CASSYQAKVEQFF.